This T cell receptor (beta chain) was observed in a study of T-cell memory formation after mild COVID-19. On the study more broadly: TCR clusters were mostly confined to one donor each. Regarding the study as a whole: SARS-CoV-2 specificity was not confirmed for second-wave clones peaking on day 37. Day 15 to 85 contracting clones showed balanced CD4/CD8; later expanders leaned CD4+.

Constant-segment primers and 5'RACE yielded cDNA libraries for TCR alpha and TCR beta, each carrying sample barcodes and UMIs. From the 5' RACE reads, TCRdb called clonotypes with MiXCR, one entry per CDR3 protein. Among under 550,000 distinct CDR3 sequences listed, about 20% were seen once. This clonotype was counted only a few times. What it binds is unknown. This TCR was recovered from an adult woman who had mild COVID-19 (a few samples of this study predate the infection). Cell type and time point are not known. The source material was PBMCs or a T cell subset sorted from them (not recorded which).

The CDR3 nucleotides are TGTGCCACCAGTGATGGCAGACAGGGAAGAAGGTCCGGGGAGCTGTTTTTT. Amino acid sequence: CATSDGRQGRRSGELFF. V gene TRBV24-1 combines with J gene TRBJ2-2, with 7 bases matching TRBD1. The CDR3 is 17 residues long. Germline values: CDR1 KGHDR, CDR2 SFDVKD. J was trimmed by 6 bases and V by 3 bases; bases with no gene match: 12.